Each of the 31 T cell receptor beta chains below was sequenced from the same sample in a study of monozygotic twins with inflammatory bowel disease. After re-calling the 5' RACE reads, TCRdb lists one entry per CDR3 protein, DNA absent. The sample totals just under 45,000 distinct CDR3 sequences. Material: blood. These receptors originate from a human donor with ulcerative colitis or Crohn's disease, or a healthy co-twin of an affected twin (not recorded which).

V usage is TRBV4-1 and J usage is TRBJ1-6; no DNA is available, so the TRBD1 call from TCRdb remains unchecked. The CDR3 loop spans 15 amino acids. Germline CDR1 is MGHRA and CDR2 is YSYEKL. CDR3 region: CASSQARNYNSPLHF.

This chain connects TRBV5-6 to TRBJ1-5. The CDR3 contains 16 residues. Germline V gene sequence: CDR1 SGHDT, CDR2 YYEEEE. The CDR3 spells CASSPGEGKGNQPQHF.

The CDR3 here is CASSSGQLYGYTF. V gene TRBV28 combines with J gene TRBJ1-2. The CDR3 totals 13 residues. CDR1 MDHEN and CDR2 SYDVKM come from the germline V gene.

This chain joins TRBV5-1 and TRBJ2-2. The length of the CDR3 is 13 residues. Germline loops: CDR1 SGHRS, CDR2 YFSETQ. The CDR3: CASSLKRFGELFF.

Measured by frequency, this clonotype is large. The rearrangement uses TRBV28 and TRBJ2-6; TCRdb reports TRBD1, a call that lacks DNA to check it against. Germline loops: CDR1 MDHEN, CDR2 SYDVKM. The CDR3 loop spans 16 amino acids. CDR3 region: CASSRQGASGANVLTF.

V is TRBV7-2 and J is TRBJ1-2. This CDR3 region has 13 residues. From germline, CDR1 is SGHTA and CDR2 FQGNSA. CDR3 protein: CASSLYTGKGYIF. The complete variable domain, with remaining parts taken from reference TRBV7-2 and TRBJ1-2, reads GAGVSQSPSNKVTEKGKDVELRCDPISGHTALYWYRQSLGQGLEFLIYFQGNSAPDKSGLPSDRFSAERTGGSVSTLTIQRTQQEDSAVYLCASSLYTGKGYIFGSGTRLTVV.

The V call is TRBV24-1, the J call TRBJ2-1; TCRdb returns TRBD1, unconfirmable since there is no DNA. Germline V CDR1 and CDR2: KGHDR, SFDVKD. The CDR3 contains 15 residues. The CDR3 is CATSDASGFYNEQFF.

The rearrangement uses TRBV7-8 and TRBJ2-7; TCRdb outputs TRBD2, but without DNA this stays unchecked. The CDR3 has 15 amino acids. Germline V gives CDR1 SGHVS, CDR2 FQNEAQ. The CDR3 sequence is CASSPDLGLVHEQYF.

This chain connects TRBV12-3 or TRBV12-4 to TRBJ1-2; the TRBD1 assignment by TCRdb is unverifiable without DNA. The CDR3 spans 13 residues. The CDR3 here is CASNNKGRTGRTF.

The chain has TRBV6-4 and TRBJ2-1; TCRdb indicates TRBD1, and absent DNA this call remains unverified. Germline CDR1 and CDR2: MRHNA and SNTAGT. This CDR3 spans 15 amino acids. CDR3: CASSSRTGRMYEQFF.

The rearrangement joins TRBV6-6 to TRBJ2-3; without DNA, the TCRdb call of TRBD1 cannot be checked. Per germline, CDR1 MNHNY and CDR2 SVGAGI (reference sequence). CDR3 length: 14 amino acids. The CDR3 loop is CATVHGGTTDTQYF.

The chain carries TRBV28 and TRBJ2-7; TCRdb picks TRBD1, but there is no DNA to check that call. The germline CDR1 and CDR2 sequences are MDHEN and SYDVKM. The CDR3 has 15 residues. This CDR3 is CASSSRQGSSYEQYF.

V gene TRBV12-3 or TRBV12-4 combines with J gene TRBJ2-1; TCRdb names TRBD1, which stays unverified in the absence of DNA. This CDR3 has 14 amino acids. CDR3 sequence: CASSGSTGYTEQFF.

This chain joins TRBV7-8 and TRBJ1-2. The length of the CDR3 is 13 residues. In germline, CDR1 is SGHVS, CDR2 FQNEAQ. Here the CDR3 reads CASSGSNRYGYTF. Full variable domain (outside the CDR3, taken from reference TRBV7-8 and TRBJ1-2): GAGVSQSPRYKVAKRGQDVALRCDPISGHVSLFWYQQALGQGPEFLTYFQNEAQLDKSGLPSDRFFAERPEGSVSTLKIQRTQQEDSAVYLCASSGSNRYGYTFGSGTRLTVV.

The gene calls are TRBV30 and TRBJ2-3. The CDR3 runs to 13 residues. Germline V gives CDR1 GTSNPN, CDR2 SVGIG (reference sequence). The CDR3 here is CAWSTRSTDTQYF. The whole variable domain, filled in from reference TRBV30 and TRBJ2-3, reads SQTIHQWPATLVQPVGSPLSLECTVEGTSNPNLYWYRQAAGRGLQLLFYSVGIGQISSEVPQNLSASRPQDRQFILSSKKLLLSDSGFYLCAWSTRSTDTQYFGPGTRLTVL.

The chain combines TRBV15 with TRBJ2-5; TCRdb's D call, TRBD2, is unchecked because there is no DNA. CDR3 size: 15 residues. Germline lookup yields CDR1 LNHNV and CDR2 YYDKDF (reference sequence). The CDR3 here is CATSRDPSGQETQYF.

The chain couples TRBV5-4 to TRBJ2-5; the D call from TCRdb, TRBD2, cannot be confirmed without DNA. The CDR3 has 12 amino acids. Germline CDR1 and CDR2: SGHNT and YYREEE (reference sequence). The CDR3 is CASYMRGETQYF.

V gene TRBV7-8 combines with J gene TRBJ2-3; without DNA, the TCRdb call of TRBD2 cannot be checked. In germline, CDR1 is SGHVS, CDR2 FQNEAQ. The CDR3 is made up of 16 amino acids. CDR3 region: CASSLELAGGSDTQYF.

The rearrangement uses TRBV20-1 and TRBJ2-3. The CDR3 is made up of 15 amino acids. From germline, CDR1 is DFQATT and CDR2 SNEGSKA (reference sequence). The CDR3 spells CSARDLRDRTDTQYF.

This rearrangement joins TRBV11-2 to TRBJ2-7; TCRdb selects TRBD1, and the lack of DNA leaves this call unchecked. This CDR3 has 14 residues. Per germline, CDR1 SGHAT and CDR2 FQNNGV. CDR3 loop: CASSSGTGIYEQYF.

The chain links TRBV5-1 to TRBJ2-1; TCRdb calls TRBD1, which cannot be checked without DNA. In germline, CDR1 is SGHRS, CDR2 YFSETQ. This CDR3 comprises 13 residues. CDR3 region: CASSLKGADEQFF.

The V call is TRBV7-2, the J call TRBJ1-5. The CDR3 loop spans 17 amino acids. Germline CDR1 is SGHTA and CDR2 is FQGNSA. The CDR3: CASSLASAGGSKQPQHF.

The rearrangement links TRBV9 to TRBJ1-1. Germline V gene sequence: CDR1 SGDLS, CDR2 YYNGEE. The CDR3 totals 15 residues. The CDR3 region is CASSVDPKLGTEAFF.

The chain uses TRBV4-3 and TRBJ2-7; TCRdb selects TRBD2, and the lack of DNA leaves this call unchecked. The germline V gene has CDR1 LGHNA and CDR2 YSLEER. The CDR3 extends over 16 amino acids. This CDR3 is CASSQVSSGGLYEQYF.

The CDR3 is CASSLRGLAGSGELFF. This sequence joins TRBV5-1 and TRBJ2-2; TCRdb proposes TRBD2, but this gene call is untestable without DNA. Germline CDR1 reads SGHRS; CDR2 reads YFSETQ. The CDR3 sequence is 16 residues long. Full variable domain (missing parts from reference TRBV5-1 and TRBJ2-2): KAGVTQTPRYLIKTRGQQVTLSCSPISGHRSVSWYQQTPGQGLQFLFEYFSETQRNKGNFPGRFSGRQFSNSRSEMNVSTLELGDSALYLCASSLRGLAGSGELFFGEGSRLTVL.

CDR3 region: CASSQRLTGLNYGYTF. This chain uses TRBV3-1 with TRBJ1-2; TCRdb proposes TRBD1, but this gene call is untestable without DNA. Germline CDR1 is LGHDT and CDR2 is YNNKEL (reference sequence). The CDR3 consists of 16 residues.

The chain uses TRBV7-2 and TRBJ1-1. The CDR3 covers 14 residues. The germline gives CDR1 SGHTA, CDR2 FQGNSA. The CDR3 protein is CASFSDGRNTEAFF.

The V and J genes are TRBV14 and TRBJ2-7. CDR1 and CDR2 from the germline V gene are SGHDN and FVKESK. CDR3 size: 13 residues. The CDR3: CASSQIANDEQYF.

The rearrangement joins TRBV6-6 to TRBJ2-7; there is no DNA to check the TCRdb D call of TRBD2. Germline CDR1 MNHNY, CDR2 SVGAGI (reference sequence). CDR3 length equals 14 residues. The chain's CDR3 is CASSSPGLNYEQYF.

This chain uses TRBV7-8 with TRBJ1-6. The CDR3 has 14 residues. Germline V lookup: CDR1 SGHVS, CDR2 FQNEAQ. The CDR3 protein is CASSFFTENSPLHF.

CDR3 sequence reads: CASSREWEETQYF. The genes are TRBV14 and TRBJ2-5; TCRdb's D gene call, TRBD2, goes unchecked for lack of DNA. CDR3 size: 13 residues. Looked up from germline, CDR1 is SGHDN and CDR2 is FVKESK.